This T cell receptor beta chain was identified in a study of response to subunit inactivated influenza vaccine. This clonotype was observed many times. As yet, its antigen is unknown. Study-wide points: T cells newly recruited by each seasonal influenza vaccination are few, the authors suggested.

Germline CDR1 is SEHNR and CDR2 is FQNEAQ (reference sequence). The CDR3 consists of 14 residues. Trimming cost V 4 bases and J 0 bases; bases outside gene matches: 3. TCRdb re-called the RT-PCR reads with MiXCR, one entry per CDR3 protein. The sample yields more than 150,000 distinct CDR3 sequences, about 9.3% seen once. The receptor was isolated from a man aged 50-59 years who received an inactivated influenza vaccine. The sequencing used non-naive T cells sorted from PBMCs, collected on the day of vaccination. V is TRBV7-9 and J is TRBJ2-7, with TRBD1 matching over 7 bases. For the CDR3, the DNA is TGTGCCAGCAGCTCCGGGACAGACTCCTACGAGCAGTACTTC. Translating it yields CASSSGTDSYEQYF.